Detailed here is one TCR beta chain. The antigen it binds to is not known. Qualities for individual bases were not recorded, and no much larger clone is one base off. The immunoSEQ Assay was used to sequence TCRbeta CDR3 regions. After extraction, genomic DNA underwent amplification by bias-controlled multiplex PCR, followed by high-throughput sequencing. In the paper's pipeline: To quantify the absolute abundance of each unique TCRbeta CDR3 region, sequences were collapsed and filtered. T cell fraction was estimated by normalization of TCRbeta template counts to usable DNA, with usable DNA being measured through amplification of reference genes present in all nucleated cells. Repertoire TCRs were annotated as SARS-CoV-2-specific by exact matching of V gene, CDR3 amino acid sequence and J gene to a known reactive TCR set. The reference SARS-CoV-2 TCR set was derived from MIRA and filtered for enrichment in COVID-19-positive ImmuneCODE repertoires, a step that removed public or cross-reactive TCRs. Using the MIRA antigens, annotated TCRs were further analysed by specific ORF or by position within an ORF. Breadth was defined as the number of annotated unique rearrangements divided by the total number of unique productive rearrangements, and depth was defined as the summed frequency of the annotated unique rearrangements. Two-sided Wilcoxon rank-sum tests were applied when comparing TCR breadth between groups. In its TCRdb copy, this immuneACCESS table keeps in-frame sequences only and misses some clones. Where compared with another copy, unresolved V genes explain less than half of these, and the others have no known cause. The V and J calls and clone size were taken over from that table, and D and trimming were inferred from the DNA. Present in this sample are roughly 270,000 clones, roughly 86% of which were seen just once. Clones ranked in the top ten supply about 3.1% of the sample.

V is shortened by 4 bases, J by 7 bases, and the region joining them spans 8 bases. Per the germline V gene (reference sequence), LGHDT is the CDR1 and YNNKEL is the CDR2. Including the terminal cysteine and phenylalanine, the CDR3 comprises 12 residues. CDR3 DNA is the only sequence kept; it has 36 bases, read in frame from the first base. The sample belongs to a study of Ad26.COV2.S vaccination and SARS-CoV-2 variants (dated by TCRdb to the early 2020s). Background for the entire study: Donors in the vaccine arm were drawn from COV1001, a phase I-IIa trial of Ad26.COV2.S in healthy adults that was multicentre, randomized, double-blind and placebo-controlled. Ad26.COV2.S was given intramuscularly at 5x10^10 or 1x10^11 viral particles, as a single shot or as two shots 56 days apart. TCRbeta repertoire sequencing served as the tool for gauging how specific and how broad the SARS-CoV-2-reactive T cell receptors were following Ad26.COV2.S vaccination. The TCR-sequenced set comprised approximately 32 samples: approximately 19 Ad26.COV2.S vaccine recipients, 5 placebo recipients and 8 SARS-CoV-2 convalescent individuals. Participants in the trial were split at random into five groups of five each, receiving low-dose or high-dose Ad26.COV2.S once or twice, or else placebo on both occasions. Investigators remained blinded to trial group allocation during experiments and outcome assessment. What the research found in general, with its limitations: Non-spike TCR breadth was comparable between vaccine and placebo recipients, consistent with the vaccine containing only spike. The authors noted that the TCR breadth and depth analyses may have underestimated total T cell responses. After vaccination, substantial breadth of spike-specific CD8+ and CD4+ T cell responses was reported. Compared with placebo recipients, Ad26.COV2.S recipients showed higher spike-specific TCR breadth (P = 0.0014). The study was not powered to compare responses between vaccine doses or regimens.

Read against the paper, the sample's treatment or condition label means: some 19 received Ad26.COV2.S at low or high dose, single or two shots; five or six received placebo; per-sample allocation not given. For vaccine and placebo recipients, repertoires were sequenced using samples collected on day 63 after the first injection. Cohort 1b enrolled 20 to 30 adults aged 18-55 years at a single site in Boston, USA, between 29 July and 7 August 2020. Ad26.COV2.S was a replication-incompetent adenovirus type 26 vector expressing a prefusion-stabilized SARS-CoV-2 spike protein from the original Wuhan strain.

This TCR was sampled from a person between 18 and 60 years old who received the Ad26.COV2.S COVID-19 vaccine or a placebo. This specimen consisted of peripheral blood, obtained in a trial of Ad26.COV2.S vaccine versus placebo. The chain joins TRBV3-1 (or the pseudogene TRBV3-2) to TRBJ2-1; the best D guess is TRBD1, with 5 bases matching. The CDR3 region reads CASSPGKNEQFF. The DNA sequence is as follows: TGTGCCAGCAGCCCAGGGAAAAATGAGCAGTTCTTC.